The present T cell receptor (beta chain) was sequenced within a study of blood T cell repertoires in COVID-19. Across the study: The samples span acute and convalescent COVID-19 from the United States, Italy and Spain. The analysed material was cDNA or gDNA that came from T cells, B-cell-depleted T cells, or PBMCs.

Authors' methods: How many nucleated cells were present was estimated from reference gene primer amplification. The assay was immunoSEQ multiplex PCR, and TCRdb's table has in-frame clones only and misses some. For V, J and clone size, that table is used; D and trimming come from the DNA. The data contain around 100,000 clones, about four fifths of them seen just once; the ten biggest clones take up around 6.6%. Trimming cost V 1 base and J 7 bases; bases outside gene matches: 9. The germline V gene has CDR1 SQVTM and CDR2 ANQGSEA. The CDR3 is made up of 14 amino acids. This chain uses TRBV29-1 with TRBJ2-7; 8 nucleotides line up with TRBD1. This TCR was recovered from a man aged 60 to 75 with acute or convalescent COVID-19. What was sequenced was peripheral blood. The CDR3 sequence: CSVEAPTGVREQYF. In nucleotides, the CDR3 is TGCAGCGTTGAAGCTCCGACAGGGGTTCGGGAGCAGTACTTC.